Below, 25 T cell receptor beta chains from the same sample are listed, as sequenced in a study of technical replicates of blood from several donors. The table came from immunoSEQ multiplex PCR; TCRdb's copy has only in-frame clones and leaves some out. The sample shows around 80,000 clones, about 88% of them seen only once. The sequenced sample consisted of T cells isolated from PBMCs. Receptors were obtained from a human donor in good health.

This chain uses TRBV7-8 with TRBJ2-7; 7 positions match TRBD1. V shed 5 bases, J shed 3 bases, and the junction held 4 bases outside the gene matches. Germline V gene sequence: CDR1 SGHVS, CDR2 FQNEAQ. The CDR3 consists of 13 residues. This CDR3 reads CASSPGQFYEQYF. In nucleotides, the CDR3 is TGTGCCAGCAGCCCGGGACAGTTCTACGAGCAGTACTTC.

The CDR3 reads CASSSFPFPSSGIGGEQFF. The DNA of the CDR3 is TGTGCCAGCAGCTCTTTCCCCTTTCCGAGTAGCGGGATTGGGGGTGAGCAGTTCTTC. The rearrangement joins TRBV7-3 to TRBJ2-1, with 8 bases that match TRBD2. The germline CDR1 and CDR2 sequences are SGHTA and FQGTGA. V gave up 4 bases and J gave up 9 bases; unmatched junction bases: 23. This CDR3 has 19 amino acids.

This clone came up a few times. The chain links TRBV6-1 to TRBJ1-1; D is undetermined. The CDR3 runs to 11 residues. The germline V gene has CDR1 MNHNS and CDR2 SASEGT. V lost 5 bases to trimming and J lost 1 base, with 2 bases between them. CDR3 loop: CASSRNTEAFF. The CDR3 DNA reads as TGTGCCAGCAGTCGGAACACTGAAGCTTTCTTT.

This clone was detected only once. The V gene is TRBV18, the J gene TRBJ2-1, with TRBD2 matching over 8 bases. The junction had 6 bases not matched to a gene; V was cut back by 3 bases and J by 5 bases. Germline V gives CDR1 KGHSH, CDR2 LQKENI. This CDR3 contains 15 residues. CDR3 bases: TGTGCCAGCTCACCCCCAGCGGGAGTGGACAATGAGCAGTTCTTC. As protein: CASSPPAGVDNEQFF.

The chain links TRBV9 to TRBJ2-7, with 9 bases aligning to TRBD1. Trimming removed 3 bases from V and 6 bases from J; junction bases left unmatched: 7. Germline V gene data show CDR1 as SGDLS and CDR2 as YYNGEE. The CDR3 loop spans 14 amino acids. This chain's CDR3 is CASSAGGTGTEQYF. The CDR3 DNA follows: TGTGCCAGCAGCGCCGGTGGGACAGGGACCGAGCAGTACTTC.

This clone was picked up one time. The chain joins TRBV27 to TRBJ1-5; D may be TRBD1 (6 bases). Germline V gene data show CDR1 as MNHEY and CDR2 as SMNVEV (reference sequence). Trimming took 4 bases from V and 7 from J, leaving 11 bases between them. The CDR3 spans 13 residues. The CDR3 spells CASSYQGWQPQHF. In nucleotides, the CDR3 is TGTGCCAGCAGTTATCAGGGGTGGCAGCCCCAGCATTTT.

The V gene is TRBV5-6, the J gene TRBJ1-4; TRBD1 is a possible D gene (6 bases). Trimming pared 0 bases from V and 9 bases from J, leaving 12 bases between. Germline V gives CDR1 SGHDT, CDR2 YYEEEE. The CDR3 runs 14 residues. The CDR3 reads CASSLGGGQKKLFF. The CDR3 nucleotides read TGTGCCAGCAGCTTGGGAGGGGGTCAGAAAAAACTGTTTTTT.

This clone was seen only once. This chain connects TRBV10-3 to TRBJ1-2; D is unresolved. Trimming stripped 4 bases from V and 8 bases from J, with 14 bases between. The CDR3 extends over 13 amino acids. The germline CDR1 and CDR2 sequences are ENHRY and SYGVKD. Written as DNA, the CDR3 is TGTGCCATCAGTGCAGACACTCTTGGCGGCTACACCTTC. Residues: CAISADTLGGYTF.

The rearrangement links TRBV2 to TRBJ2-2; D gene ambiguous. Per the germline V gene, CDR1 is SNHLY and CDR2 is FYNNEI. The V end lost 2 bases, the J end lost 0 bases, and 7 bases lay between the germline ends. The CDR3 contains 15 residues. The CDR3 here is CASSEPRSNTGELFF. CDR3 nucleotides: TGTGCCAGCAGTGAACCCAGGTCGAACACCGGGGAGCTGTTTTTT.

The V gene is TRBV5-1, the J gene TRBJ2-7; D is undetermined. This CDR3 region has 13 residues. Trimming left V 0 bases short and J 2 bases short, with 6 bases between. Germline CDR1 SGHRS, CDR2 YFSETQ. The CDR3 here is CASSLASTYEQYF. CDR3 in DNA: TGCGCCAGCAGCTTGGCCTCTACCTACGAGCAGTACTTC.

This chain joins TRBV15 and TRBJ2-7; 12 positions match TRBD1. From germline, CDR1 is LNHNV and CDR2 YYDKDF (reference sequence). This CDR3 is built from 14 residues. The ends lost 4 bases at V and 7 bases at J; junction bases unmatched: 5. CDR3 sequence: CATSKGQGAEEQYF. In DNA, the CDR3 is TGTGCCACCAGCAAGGGACAGGGGGCGGAAGAGCAGTACTTC.

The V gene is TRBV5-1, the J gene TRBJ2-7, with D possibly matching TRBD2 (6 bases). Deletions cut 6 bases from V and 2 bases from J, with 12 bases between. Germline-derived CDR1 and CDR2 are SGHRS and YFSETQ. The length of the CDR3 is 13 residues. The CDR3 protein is CASNPGVTYEQYF. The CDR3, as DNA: TGCGCCAGCAATCCGGGGGTCACCTACGAGCAGTACTTC.

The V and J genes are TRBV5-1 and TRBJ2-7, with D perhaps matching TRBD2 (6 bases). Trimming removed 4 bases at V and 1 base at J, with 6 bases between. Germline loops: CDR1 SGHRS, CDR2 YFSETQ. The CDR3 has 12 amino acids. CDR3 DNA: TGCGCCAGCAGCCGGGGGTCCTACGAGCAGTACTTC. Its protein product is CASSRGSYEQYF.

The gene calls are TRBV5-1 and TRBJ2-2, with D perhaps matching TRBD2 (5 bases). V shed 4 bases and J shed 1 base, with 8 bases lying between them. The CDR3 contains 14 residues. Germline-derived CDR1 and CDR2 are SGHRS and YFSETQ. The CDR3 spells CASSTGLNTGELFF. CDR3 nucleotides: TGCGCCAGCAGCACCGGACTGAACACCGGGGAGCTGTTTTTT.

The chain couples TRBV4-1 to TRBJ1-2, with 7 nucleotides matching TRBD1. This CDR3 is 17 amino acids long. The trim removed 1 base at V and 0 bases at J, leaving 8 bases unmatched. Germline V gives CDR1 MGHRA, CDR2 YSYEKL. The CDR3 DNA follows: TGCGCCAGCAGCCAAGGGAGGGGGCCCTTTTCTAACTATGGCTACACCTTC. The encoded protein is CASSQGRGPFSNYGYTF.

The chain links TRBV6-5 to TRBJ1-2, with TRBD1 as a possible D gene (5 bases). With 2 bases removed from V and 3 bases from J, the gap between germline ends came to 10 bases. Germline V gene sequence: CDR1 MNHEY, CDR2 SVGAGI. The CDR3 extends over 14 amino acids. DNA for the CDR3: TGTGCCAGCAGTTACACAGGTCCCGACTATGGCTACACCTTC. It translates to CASSYTGPDYGYTF.

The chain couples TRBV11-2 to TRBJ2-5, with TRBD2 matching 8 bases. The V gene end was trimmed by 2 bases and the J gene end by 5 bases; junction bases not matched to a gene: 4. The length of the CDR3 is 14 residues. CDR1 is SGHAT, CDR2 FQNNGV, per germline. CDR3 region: CASSLLAGWETQYF. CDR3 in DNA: TGTGCCAGCAGCTTACTAGCGGGTTGGGAGACCCAGTACTTC.

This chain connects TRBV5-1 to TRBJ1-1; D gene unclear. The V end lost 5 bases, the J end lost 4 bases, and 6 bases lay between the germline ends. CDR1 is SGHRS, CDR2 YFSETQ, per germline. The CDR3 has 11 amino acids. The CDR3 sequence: CASRFGTEAFF. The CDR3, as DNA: TGCGCCAGCAGGTTCGGCACTGAAGCTTTCTTT. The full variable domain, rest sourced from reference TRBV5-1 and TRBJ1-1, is KAGVTQTPRYLIKTRGQQVTLSCSPISGHRSVSWYQQTPGQGLQFLFEYFSETQRNKGNFPGRFSGRQFSNSRSEMNVSTLELGDSALYLCASRFGTEAFFGQGTRLTVV.

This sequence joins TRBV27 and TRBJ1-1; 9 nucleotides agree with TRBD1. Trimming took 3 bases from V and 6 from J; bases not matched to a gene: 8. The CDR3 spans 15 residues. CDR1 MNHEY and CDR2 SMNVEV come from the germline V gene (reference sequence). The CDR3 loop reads CASSFLGQGVAEAFF. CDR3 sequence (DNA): TGTGCCAGCAGTTTCTTGGGACAGGGAGTCGCTGAAGCTTTCTTT.

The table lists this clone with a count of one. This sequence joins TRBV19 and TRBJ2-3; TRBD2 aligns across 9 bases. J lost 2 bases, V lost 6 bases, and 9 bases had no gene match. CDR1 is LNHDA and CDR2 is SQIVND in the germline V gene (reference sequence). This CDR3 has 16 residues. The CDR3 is CASSRQREAITDTQYF. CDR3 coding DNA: TGTGCCAGTAGCCGTCAGCGGGAGGCTATCACAGATACGCAGTATTTT.

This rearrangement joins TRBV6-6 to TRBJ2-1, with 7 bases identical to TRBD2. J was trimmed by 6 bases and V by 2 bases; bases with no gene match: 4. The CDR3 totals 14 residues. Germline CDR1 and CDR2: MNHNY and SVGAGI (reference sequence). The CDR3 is CASSYPSGLNEQFF. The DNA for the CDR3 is TGTGCCAGCAGTTACCCTAGCGGCCTCAATGAGCAGTTCTTC.

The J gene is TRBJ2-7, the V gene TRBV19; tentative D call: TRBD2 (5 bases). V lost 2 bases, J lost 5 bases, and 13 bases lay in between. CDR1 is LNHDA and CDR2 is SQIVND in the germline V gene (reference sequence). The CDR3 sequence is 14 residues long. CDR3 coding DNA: TGTGCCAGTAGTATAACGGGAACGACTAACGAGCAGTACTTC. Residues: CASSITGTTNEQYF. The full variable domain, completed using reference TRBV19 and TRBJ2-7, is DGGITQSPKYLFRKEGQNVTLSCEQNLNHDAMYWYRQDPGQGLRLIYYSQIVNDFQKGDIAEGYSVSREKKESFPLTVTSAQKNPTAFYLCASSITGTTNEQYFGPGTRLTVT.

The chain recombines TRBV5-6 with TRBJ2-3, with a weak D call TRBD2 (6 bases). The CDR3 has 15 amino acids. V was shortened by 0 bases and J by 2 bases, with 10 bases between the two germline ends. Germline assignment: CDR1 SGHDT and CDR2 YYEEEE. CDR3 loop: CASSLEGGSTDTQYF. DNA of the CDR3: TGTGCCAGCAGCTTGGAGGGAGGCTCCACAGATACGCAGTATTTT.

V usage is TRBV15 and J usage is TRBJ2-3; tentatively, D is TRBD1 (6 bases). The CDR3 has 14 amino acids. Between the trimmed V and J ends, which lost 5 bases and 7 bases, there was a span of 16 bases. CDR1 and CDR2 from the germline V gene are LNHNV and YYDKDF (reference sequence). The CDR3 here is CATSVLGGDYTQYF. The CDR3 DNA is TGTGCCACCAGCGTACTAGGGGGAGACTATACGCAGTATTTT.

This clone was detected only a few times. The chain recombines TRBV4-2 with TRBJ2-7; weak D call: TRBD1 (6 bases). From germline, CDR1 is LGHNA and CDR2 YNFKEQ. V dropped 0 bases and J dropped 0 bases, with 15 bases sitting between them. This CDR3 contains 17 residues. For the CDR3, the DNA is TGTGCCAGCAGCCAAGATGGAAGCAGGGGTTACTCCTACGAGCAGTACTTC. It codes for CASSQDGSRGYSYEQYF.